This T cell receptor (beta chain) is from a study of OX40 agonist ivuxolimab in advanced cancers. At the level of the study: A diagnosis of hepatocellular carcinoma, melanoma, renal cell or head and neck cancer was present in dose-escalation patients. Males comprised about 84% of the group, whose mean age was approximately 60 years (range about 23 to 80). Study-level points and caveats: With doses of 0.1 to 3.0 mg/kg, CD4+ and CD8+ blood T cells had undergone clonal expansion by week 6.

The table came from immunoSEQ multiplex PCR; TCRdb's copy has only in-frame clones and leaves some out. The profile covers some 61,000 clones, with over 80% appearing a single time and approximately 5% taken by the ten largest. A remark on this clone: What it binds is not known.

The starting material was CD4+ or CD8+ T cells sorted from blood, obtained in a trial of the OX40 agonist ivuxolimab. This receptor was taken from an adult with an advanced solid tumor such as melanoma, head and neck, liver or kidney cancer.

The CDR3: CASSLVQIGPSYEQYF. The CDR3 DNA reads as TGTGCCAGCAGCTTGGTTCAGATAGGTCCTTCCTACGAGCAGTACTTC. The J gene is TRBJ2-7, the V gene TRBV5-4, with D unclear. Trimming cost V 0 bases and J 1 base, with 14 bases left between them. CDR1 is SGHNT, CDR2 YYREEE, per germline (reference sequence). The CDR3 extends over 16 amino acids.